Presented here are 21 T cell receptor beta chains from one specimen sequenced in a study of cytomegalovirus exposure and HLA in healthy donors. Primers: 60 Vbeta forward and 13 Jbeta reverse. Using immunoSEQ multiplex PCR, the repertoire was profiled, and TCRdb retains in-frame clones only, with some absent. Of about 160,000 clones in the sample, more than 80% were seen once. The sample taken for sequencing was PBMCs. The source is a woman aged 18 to 35 in good health and CMV-seronegative.

This clone was counted only a few times. The gene calls are TRBV6-1 and TRBJ1-2, with D possibly matching TRBD1 (5 bases). Looked up from germline, CDR1 is MNHNS and CDR2 is SASEGT. CDR3 size: 16 residues. The V end was cut by 2 bases, the J end by 4 bases, with 17 bases between. This CDR3 is CASSEREGIWGYGYTF. The CDR3 DNA reads TGTGCCAGCAGTGAAAGGGAGGGGATTTGGGGCTATGGCTACACCTTC.

V and J are TRBV2 and TRBJ1-5; D is ambiguous. The CDR3 runs 11 residues. V lost 3 bases to trimming and J lost 11 bases, with 8 bases between them. The germline CDR1 and CDR2 sequences are SNHLY and FYNNEI. CDR3 in amino acids: CASSDEETQHF. CDR3 DNA sequence: TGTGCCAGCAGTGACGAGGAAACCCAGCATTTT. Supplemented by reference TRBV2 and TRBJ1-5, the full variable domain reads EPEVTQTPSHQVTQMGQEVILRCVPISNHLYFYWYRQILGQKVEFLVSFYNNEISEKSEIFDDQFSVERPDGSNFTLKIRSTKLEDSAMYFCASSDEETQHFGDGTRLSIL.

This chain links TRBV5-5 with TRBJ1-5, with 7 bases lining up with TRBD1. The V segment lost 3 bases and the J segment 3 bases; nucleotides outside the gene matches: 6. The CDR3 has 15 residues. Germline CDR1 is SGHKS and CDR2 is YYEKEE (reference sequence). The CDR3 loop reads CASSSTQGNNQPQHF. The CDR3 bases are TGTGCCAGCAGCTCGACACAGGGGAACAATCAGCCCCAGCATTTT.

The chain uses TRBV7-9 and TRBJ1-3, with D possibly being TRBD1 (5 bases). This CDR3 has 17 amino acids. The V end was cut by 7 bases, the J end by 1 base, with 20 bases between. The V gene's germline CDR1 is SEHNR and CDR2 FQNEAQ (reference sequence). Written as DNA, the CDR3 is TGTGCCAGCATACAAGCCGTGGGGGGATCGTCTGGAAACACCATATATTTT. Protein product: CASIQAVGGSSGNTIYF.

The chain joins TRBV28 to TRBJ2-3, with 9 nucleotides matching TRBD1. This CDR3 spans 16 amino acids. Germline lookup yields CDR1 MDHEN and CDR2 SYDVKM. Trimming took 5 bases from V and 6 from J; bases not matched to a gene: 12. DNA of the CDR3: TGTGCCAGCAGTACCGGGACAGGGCTGTGGTCGGATACGCAGTATTTT. Its translation: CASSTGTGLWSDTQYF.

The chain joins TRBV7-2 to TRBJ1-6; TRBD1 agrees at 8 bases. The germline CDR1 and CDR2 sequences are SGHTA and FQGNSA. J lost 7 bases, V lost 1 base, and 15 bases had no gene match. The length of the CDR3 is 19 residues. The CDR3 loop reads CASSLVGMGRGRPNSPLHF. CDR3 sequence (DNA): TGTGCCAGCAGCTTAGTGGGGATGGGCAGGGGGCGCCCGAATTCACCCCTCCACTTT.

The rearrangement joins TRBV28 to TRBJ1-4; 10 bases agree with TRBD1. The V segment lost 5 bases and the J segment 7 bases; nucleotides outside the gene matches: 7. The CDR3 totals 15 residues. Germline CDR1 is MDHEN and CDR2 is SYDVKM. The CDR3 region has the DNA TGTGCCAGCAGTGGAGGGGGGACAGGGGCTGAAAAACTGTTTTTT. Its protein product is CASSGGGTGAEKLFF.

The chain carries TRBV5-5 and TRBJ2-7; D unresolved. Germline values: CDR1 SGHKS, CDR2 YYEKEE (reference sequence). Trimming pared 0 bases from V and 0 bases from J, leaving 10 bases between. CDR3 length equals 15 residues. CDR3: CASSLVIGLSYEQYF. The CDR3, as DNA: TGTGCCAGCAGCTTGGTAATTGGCCTCTCCTACGAGCAGTACTTC. Filled out from reference TRBV5-5 and TRBJ2-7, the complete variable domain reads DAGVTQSPTHLIKTRGQQVTLRCSPISGHKSVSWYQQVLGQGPQFIFQYYEKEERGRGNFPDRFSARQFPNYSSELNVNALLLGDSALYLCASSLVIGLSYEQYFGPGTRLTVT.

This clone has a handful of counts. The chain employs TRBV13 and TRBJ1-2, with a weak D call TRBD1 (5 bases). Germline V gives CDR1 PRHDT, CDR2 FYEKMQ (reference sequence). This CDR3 comprises 13 residues. V was pared by 2 bases and J by 5 bases, with 9 bases between. CDR3 coding DNA: TGTGCCAGCAGCTTACAGGGAGGGTATGGCTACACCTTC. Residues: CASSLQGGYGYTF.

The V and J genes are TRBV6-5 and TRBJ2-6; D uncertain. CDR1 and CDR2 from the germline V gene are MNHEY and SVGAGI. The germline V and J ends were trimmed by 5 bases and 1 base, with 9 bases remaining between them. CDR3 length: 15 amino acids. The CDR3: CASSPGWSGANVLTF. The CDR3 coding sequence is TGTGCCAGCAGTCCCGGGTGGTCTGGGGCCAACGTCCTGACTTTC.

This CDR3 reads CASYRSTGVSTEAFF. CDR3 nucleotides: TGTGCCAGCTATCGGTCGACAGGAGTGAGCACTGAAGCTTTCTTT. V and J are TRBV7-8 and TRBJ1-1; D might be TRBD1 (6 bases). The CDR3 runs 15 residues. Germline V gene lookup returns CDR1 SGHVS and CDR2 FQNEAQ. The germline V and J ends were trimmed by 8 bases and 4 bases, with 20 bases remaining between them.

The chain joins TRBV5-4 to TRBJ2-1, with 9 nucleotides matching TRBD2. Germline trimming cut 6 bases from V and 0 bases from J; bases unmatched to any gene: 10. Germline lookup yields CDR1 SGHNT and CDR2 YYREEE (reference sequence). The CDR3 length is 17 residues. The CDR3 nucleotides are TGTGCCAGCACCCCCCCGGGTAGCGGGAGCTCCTACAATGAGCAGTTCTTC. It codes for CASTPPGSGSSYNEQFF.

The chain uses TRBV15 and TRBJ2-2; D is unclear. CDR3 size: 16 residues. Germline CDR1 and CDR2: LNHNV and YYDKDF (reference sequence). The V end lost 2 bases, the J end lost 0 bases, and 10 bases lay between the germline ends. CDR3 loop: CATSRSRRANTGELFF. In DNA, the CDR3 is TGTGCCACCAGCAGATCCCGACGGGCGAACACCGGGGAGCTGTTTTTT.

The chain is built from TRBV10-1 and TRBJ2-7; D call uncertain. The CDR3 has 10 residues. Germline values: CDR1 WNHNN, CDR2 SYGVQD (reference sequence). Trimming left V 10 bases short and J 11 bases short, with 15 bases between. CDR3 DNA sequence: TGCGCCACCTCTAACTCCCGAGAGTACTTC. It translates to CATSNSREYF.

This chain connects TRBV19 to TRBJ2-1; the match to TRBD2 covers 9 bases. The CDR3 is 15 amino acids. The V segment lost 3 bases and the J segment 8 bases; nucleotides outside the gene matches: 8. The germline CDR1 and CDR2 sequences are LNHDA and SQIVND (reference sequence). The DNA for the CDR3 is TGTGCCAGTAGTATTCTCGCGGGAGGGGCTGATGAGCAGTTCTTC. Translation gives CASSILAGGADEQFF.

This chain connects TRBV9 to TRBJ1-1, with D uncertain. Germline CDR1 SGDLS, CDR2 YYNGEE. This CDR3 contains 16 residues. V was trimmed by 0 bases and J by 2 bases, leaving 14 bases between them. The CDR3 region is CASSVVPSAGNTEAFF. The CDR3 coding sequence is TGTGCCAGCAGCGTAGTCCCTTCGGCAGGAAACACTGAAGCTTTCTTT.

This chain connects TRBV6-1 to TRBJ1-5; a weak D match, TRBD1 (5 bases). Germline CDR1 is MNHNS and CDR2 is SASEGT. CDR3 size: 15 residues. V lost 0 bases, J lost 1 base, and 7 bases lay in between. Here the CDR3 reads CASSEAGASNQPQHF. CDR3 DNA: TGTGCCAGCAGTGAAGCAGGGGCGAGCAATCAGCCCCAGCATTTT.

This chain joins TRBV21-1 and TRBJ1-5; TRBD1, the D gene given by the table, was not confirmed from the DNA. TRBV21-1 is marked as a pseudogene. The CDR3 sequence is 15 residues long. CDR3 sequence reads: CASSKLGQGNQPQHF. CDR3 coding DNA: TGTGCCAGCAGCAAATTGGGACAGGGCAATCAGCCCCAGCATTTT.

This chain joins TRBV7-9 and TRBJ2-5; no clear D gene. The J call could be wrong; TRBJ2-7 is a better fit for the DNA end. Germline assignment: CDR1 SEHNR and CDR2 FQNEAQ (reference sequence). The length of the CDR3 is 12 residues. CDR3 DNA: TGTGCCAGCAGCCCGGGTACCTACGAGCAGTACTTC. It is translated as CASSPGTYEQYF.

This chain connects TRBV5-1 to TRBJ2-3; TRBD2 aligns across 12 bases. In germline, CDR1 is SGHRS, CDR2 YFSETQ. Germline trimming cut 7 bases from V and 4 bases from J; bases unmatched to any gene: 10. The length of the CDR3 is 16 residues. CDR3 amino acids: CASQLTSGRPADTQYF. The CDR3 coding sequence is TGCGCCAGCCAGTTAACTAGCGGGAGGCCGGCAGATACGCAGTATTTT.

This sequence joins TRBV21-1 and TRBJ2-1; TRBD2 is the table's D call and was not checked against the DNA. TRBV21-1 is listed as a pseudogene. This CDR3 comprises 21 residues. This CDR3 reads CASSKANLRGGGVFSYNEQFF. Here the CDR3 DNA reads TGTGCCAGCAGCAAAGCGAACTTACGCGGGGGAGGGGTATTCTCCTACAATGAGCAGTTCTTC.